The 15 T cell receptor beta chains reported below all come from one sample, sequenced in a study of tissue T cells after allogeneic stem cell transplantation. Method: immunoSEQ multiplex PCR; TCRdb's copy keeps in-frame clones and lacks some. The repertoire holds fewer than 6,500 clones, roughly 71% seen once, with roughly 24% in the top ten. The specimen was tissue from the stomach, collected at autopsy. The receptor set was obtained from a woman aged 18 to 55 with breast cancer.

The chain combines TRBV19 with TRBJ2-7, with D possibly being TRBD1 (5 bases). The CDR3 length is 13 residues. Germline V lookup: CDR1 LNHDA, CDR2 SQIVND (reference sequence). The V end was cut by 3 bases, the J end by 3 bases, with 9 bases between. CDR3 sequence (DNA): TGTGCCAGTAGTATGCAAGGGGACTACGAGCAGTACTTC. This sequence encodes CASSMQGDYEQYF. The whole variable domain, remainder taken from reference TRBV19 and TRBJ2-7, is DGGITQSPKYLFRKEGQNVTLSCEQNLNHDAMYWYRQDPGQGLRLIYYSQIVNDFQKGDIAEGYSVSREKKESFPLTVTSAQKNPTAFYLCASSMQGDYEQYFGPGTRLTVT.

The genes are TRBV6-2 or TRBV6-3 and TRBJ1-5, with 8 bases identical to TRBD1. Per the germline V gene, CDR1 is MNHEY and CDR2 is SVGEGT. V shed 4 bases and J 11 bases; nucleotides not matched to a gene: 16. The CDR3 consists of 16 residues. CDR3 loop: CASSWALDRGLTAQHF. The DNA for the CDR3 is TGTGCCAGCAGTTGGGCCCTTGACAGGGGCCTCACGGCCCAGCATTTT.

This clone was detected a few times. The CDR3, as DNA: TGCGCCAGCAGCTTGGACAGCACGAACACCGGGGAGCTGTTTTTT. Protein product: CASSLDSTNTGELFF. The gene calls are TRBV5-1 and TRBJ2-2; D not resolved. The germline V gene encodes CDR1 SGHRS and CDR2 YFSETQ. V lost 0 bases and J 0 bases, leaving 6 bases between the germline ends. The CDR3 spans 15 residues.

This clone has just a few counts. V usage is TRBV28 and J usage is TRBJ1-2; D might be TRBD1 (6 bases). The CDR3 is made up of 12 amino acids. V gave up 7 bases and J gave up 7 bases, with 13 bases separating them. Germline V gene data show CDR1 as MDHEN and CDR2 as SYDVKM. The CDR3 bases are TGTGCCAGCAAGGGCAGGGGAGGTGGCTACACCTTC. It encodes CASKGRGGGYTF.

The rearrangement links TRBV5-4 to TRBJ2-7; 11 bases line up with TRBD2. Trimming cost V 5 bases and J 2 bases; bases outside gene matches: 6. Germline CDR1 and CDR2: SGHNT and YYREEE (reference sequence). CDR3 length: 15 amino acids. CDR3 nucleotides: TGTGCCAGCAGTCCGGGACTAGCGGAAACCTACGAGCAGTACTTC. Encoded protein: CASSPGLAETYEQYF.

The chain links TRBV7-3 to TRBJ2-3; the D call may be TRBD1 or TRBD2 (5 bases each). Trimming took off 3 bases at V and 2 bases at J, with 24 bases between the two ends. The length of the CDR3 is 19 residues. The germline V gene encodes CDR1 SGHTA and CDR2 FQGTGA. The CDR3 DNA reads TGTGCCAGCAGCTTTAACGGAGCCCCACCGGGACCGGACACAGATACGCAGTATTTT. Its translation: CASSFNGAPPGPDTDTQYF. The variable domain in full, completed from reference TRBV7-3 and TRBJ2-3, reads GAGVSQTPSNKVTEKGKYVELRCDPISGHTALYWYRQSLGQGPEFLIYFQGTGAADDSGLPNDRFFAVRPEGSVSTLKIQRTERGDSAVYLCASSFNGAPPGPDTDTQYFGPGTRLTVL.

This sequence joins TRBV12-3 or TRBV12-4 and TRBJ1-4; no clear D. The CDR3 spans 13 residues. Trimming removed 2 bases at V and 8 bases at J, with 9 bases between. The CDR3, as DNA: TGTGCCAGCAGTTTACAGGAGGGCGAAAAACTGTTTTTT. It yields the protein CASSLQEGEKLFF.

The J gene is TRBJ2-5, the V gene TRBV20-1; D gene unclear. The CDR3 has 11 residues. Deletions cut 6 bases from V and 1 base from J, with 6 bases between. In germline, CDR1 is DFQATT, CDR2 SNEGSKA (reference sequence). The CDR3 is CSALFQETQYF. CDR3 bases: TGCAGTGCATTATTCCAAGAGACCCAGTACTTC.

This clone turned up a few times. The chain employs TRBV7-9 and TRBJ2-2; no firm D call. Germline CDR1 and CDR2: SEHNR and FQNEAQ (reference sequence). This CDR3 has 14 residues. V was shortened by 1 base and J by 7 bases, with 10 bases between the two germline ends. The CDR3, as DNA: TGTGCCAGCAGCTTAGGTTCTAGTCTCGGGGAGCTGTTTTTT. Translated, it gives CASSLGSSLGELFF.

This chain connects TRBV9 to TRBJ2-3; 10 nucleotides align to TRBD2. Germline V gene lookup returns CDR1 SGDLS and CDR2 YYNGEE. The V segment lost 0 bases and the J segment 0 bases; nucleotides outside the gene matches: 10. This CDR3 comprises 19 residues. The CDR3 DNA reads TGTGCCAGCAGCGTAGTAATGACTAGCGGGTTTACTAGCACAGATACGCAGTATTTT. This translates into CASSVVMTSGFTSTDTQYF. Full variable domain (missing parts from reference TRBV9 and TRBJ2-3): DSGVTQTPKHLITATGQRVTLRCSPRSGDLSVYWYQQSLDQGLQFLIQYYNGEERAKGNILERFSAQQFPDLHSELNLSSLELGDSALYFCASSVVMTSGFTSTDTQYFGPGTRLTVL.

The rearrangement uses TRBV3-1 (or the pseudogene TRBV3-2) and TRBJ2-5, with a possible D match to TRBD2 (5 bases). CDR3 length equals 16 residues. V was clipped by 3 bases and J by 5 bases, with 19 bases between them. The V gene's germline CDR1 is LGHDT and CDR2 YNNKEL (reference sequence). The CDR3, as DNA: TGTGCCAGCAGCCAGAGGACTCTTTCTTTCTCTGAGACCCAGTACTTC. Its translation: CASSQRTLSFSETQYF.

The chain joins TRBV19 to TRBJ2-5; 7 nucleotides agree with TRBD1. V lost 4 bases, J lost 5 bases, and 10 bases stayed unmatched. The CDR3 loop spans 15 amino acids. Germline V lookup: CDR1 LNHDA, CDR2 SQIVND (reference sequence). CDR3 loop: CASSNGQDQRETQYF. The CDR3 nucleotides read TGTGCCAGTAGTAATGGACAGGACCAGCGGGAGACCCAGTACTTC.

In nucleotides, the CDR3 is TGTGCCAGCAGTTATGAGACAAAAGAGACCCAGTACTTC. Translated, it gives CASSYETKETQYF. The chain has TRBV6-2 or TRBV6-3 and TRBJ2-5; D gene ambiguous. The CDR3 contains 13 residues. Germline CDR1 and CDR2: MNHEY and SVGEGT. Trimming shortened V by 3 bases and J by 3 bases, and 8 bases separated the two germline ends.

The gene calls are TRBV13 and TRBJ2-1; 8 bases match TRBD2. The CDR3 is made up of 17 amino acids. The V gene's germline CDR1 is PRHDT and CDR2 FYEKMQ (reference sequence). V dropped 2 bases and J dropped 10; count of bases not matched to a gene: 16. The CDR3, as DNA: TGTGCCAGCAGCTTAAGAACGGGAGGGCCGTTGTTGGACGAGCAGTTCTTC. Protein sequence: CASSLRTGGPLLDEQFF.

This clone was counted a few times. V is TRBV2 and J is TRBJ2-4; 7 bases fit TRBD1. The length of the CDR3 is 15 residues. The germline gives CDR1 SNHLY, CDR2 FYNNEI. J gave up 1 base and V 6 bases, and 6 bases lay outside the gene matches. The CDR3 DNA reads TGTGCCAGCAGCATCGACAGGGAGGCCAAAAACATTCAGTACTTC. Amino acid sequence: CASSIDREAKNIQYF.